This TCR beta chain was recovered during a study of PD-L1 blockade in urothelial cancer. Study summary: Men with urothelial cancer arising in the bladder made up about nine tenths of the roughly 29 patients.

The repertoire was sequenced with immunoSEQ multiplex PCR; TCRdb's copy has only in-frame clones and lacks some. Among approximately 88,000 clones listed, less than 90% were seen once. CDR3 length equals 15 residues. Germline V gene data show CDR1 as MNHNS and CDR2 as SASEGT. The germline V and J ends were trimmed by 8 bases and 1 base, with 16 bases remaining between them. The time point denotes: pretreatment peripheral blood. Each individual provided 1 to 8 samples (taken pretreatment and on-treatment). This TCR was sampled from a man in his 60s with urothelial cancer. The sample here was PBMCs, taken around atezolizumab (anti-PD-L1) treatment. The chain carries TRBV6-1 and TRBJ2-3, with a tentative D call TRBD2 (7 bases). The CDR3 DNA follows: TGTGCCAGCGTCTTGGCGGGGGCCGGCACAGATACGCAGTATTTT. Protein: CASVLAGAGTDTQYF.